Each of the 11 T cell receptor beta chains below was sequenced from the same sample in a study of circulating CD8 cells and anti-PD-1 response in melanoma. The QIAseq Immune Repertoire TCR panel built the libraries from approximately 15 ng of total RNA. MiXCR was run by TCRdb on the reads, yielding one entry per CDR3 protein. The sample shows some 190 distinct CDR3 sequences, approximately 5% of them seen only once. From live CD3+CD8+TCRalphabeta+ cells, four PD-1 and/or TIGIT subsets were sorted. Here the sequenced sample was CD8+ T cells from PBMCs, taken at baseline or after one month of anti-PD-1 therapy (not recorded which). The receptors here all came from a human donor with melanoma.

This clonotype is categorized as medium-sized. J is TRBJ1-1 and V is TRBV27; D is ambiguous. Trimming shortened V by 4 bases and J by 0 bases, and 6 bases separated the two germline ends. Germline V gene lookup returns CDR1 MNHEY and CDR2 SMNVEV (reference sequence). This CDR3 contains 13 residues. For the CDR3, the DNA is TGTGCCAGCAGTTCCGGAATGAACACTGAAGCTTTCTTT. This gives the protein CASSSGMNTEAFF.

By frequency in the sample, this clonotype is medium-sized (0.01 to 0.1%). The chain couples TRBV7-2 to TRBJ2-3; D is uncertain. CDR3 length: 14 amino acids. Trimming pared 1 base from V and 5 bases from J, leaving 10 bases between. CDR1 is SGHTA, CDR2 FQGNSA, per germline. CDR3 bases: TGTGCCAGCAGCTTAGACCTATATGTAGATACGCAGTATTTT. Its translation is CASSLDLYVDTQYF.

This clonotype ranks as medium-sized. The junction differs from germline at one of its ends, possibly a read error. The chain has TRBV23-1 and TRBJ2-7, with D unclear. TRBV23-1 falls under the ORF class, with uncertain function. CDR3 length: 22 residues. In nucleotides, the CDR3 is TGCGCCAGCAGTCTACCCCTAATGGCACGGAACCTACGAGCAGTACTCCACTTTGATTCAGCCTTC. It encodes CASSLPLMARNLRAVLHFDSAF.

This clonotype is large (0.1 to 1%) within its sample. This chain uses TRBV27 with TRBJ1-1; a weak D match, TRBD1 (5 bases). Deletions cut 1 base from V and 1 base from J, with 7 bases between. CDR3 length equals 14 residues. Germline CDR1 is MNHEY and CDR2 is SMNVEV (reference sequence). The CDR3 DNA is TGTGCCAGCAGTTTATTAGGGGAGAACACTGAAGCTTTCTTT. It translates to CASSLLGENTEAFF.

Note on this clonotype: Because the CDR3 is missing its conserved closing phenylalanine or tryptophan, this is likely a read error. The DNA is left out, because the CDR3 cannot be placed on it with certainty; the CDR3 is given as TCRdb lists it. The chain employs TRBV1 and TRBJ2-3; no check of the table's D call, TRBD2, against the DNA was made. TRBV1 is an annotated pseudogene. The CDR3 numbers 17 amino acids, ends counted. The CDR3 loop reads CTSSQVGSSGPTDTQYL.

By frequency in the sample, this clonotype is large. The chain joins TRBV6-2 or TRBV6-3 to TRBJ1-1; unclear D gene. CDR1 and CDR2 (germline): MNHEY, SVGEGT. This CDR3 is built from 11 residues. Trimming shortened V by 6 bases and J by 1 base, and 3 bases separated the two germline ends. DNA for the CDR3: TGTGCCAGCAGGGCGAACACTGAAGCTTTCTTT. This sequence encodes CASRANTEAFF.

This clonotype is medium-sized within its sample. The V and J genes are TRBV28 and TRBJ2-7; D is possibly TRBD1 or TRBD2 (5 bases each). There are 14 residues in the CDR3. Germline CDR1 MDHEN, CDR2 SYDVKM. V was clipped by 6 bases and J by 1 base, with 13 bases between them. The CDR3 nucleotides read TGTGCCAGCAGAACCGGGACGGATTCCTACGAGCAGTACTTC. It codes for CASRTGTDSYEQYF. The full variable domain, in which reference TRBV28 and TRBJ2-7 provide the parts outside the CDR3, is DVKVTQSSRYLVKRTGEKVFLECVQDMDHENMFWYRQDPGLGLRLIYFSYDVKMKEKGDIPEGYSVSREKKERFSLILESASTNQTSMYLCASRTGTDSYEQYFGPGTRLTVT.

This clonotype is categorized as large. J is TRBJ2-1 and V is TRBV19; 7 bases line up with TRBD1. CDR1 is LNHDA, CDR2 SQIVND, per germline (reference sequence). V was pared by 2 bases and J by 5 bases, with 15 bases of the junction left unmatched. The CDR3 is made up of 18 amino acids. DNA for the CDR3: TGTGCCAGTAGTATACTAGGCCGGTACAGGGGAAGTGACAATGAGCAGTTCTTC. Its translation: CASSILGRYRGSDNEQFF.

This clonotype qualifies as hyperexpanded. J is TRBJ2-7 and V is TRBV5-5; perhaps TRBD1 as D (5 bases). The V end lost 5 bases, the J end lost 0 bases, and 9 bases lay between the germline ends. This CDR3 region has 13 residues. The germline CDR1 and CDR2 sequences are SGHKS and YYEKEE (reference sequence). The CDR3 spells CASRTGNSYEQYF. DNA for the CDR3: TGTGCCAGCAGAACAGGCAACTCCTACGAGCAGTACTTC.

By frequency in the sample, this clonotype is large. CDR3 DNA: TGTGCCAGCAGTTACGGACAGGGTGGTGTTTACGAGCAGTACTTC. Translating gives CASSYGQGGVYEQYF. The J gene is TRBJ2-7, the V gene TRBV6-5; 8 bases match TRBD1. Trimming took 2 bases from V and 4 from J; bases not matched to a gene: 7. This CDR3 is 15 amino acids long. Germline V gene data show CDR1 as MNHEY and CDR2 as SVGAGI.

By frequency in the sample, this clonotype is large. The chain is built from TRBV6-4 and TRBJ1-1; 7 nucleotides match TRBD1. This CDR3 is built from 15 residues. Unmatched junction bases numbered 12, after V lost 6 bases and J lost 5 bases. Germline V gene data show CDR1 as MRHNA and CDR2 as SNTAGT. In nucleotides, the CDR3 is TGTGCCAGCAGCACAAGGGAGGGGGCGCGGACTGAAGCTTTCTTT. Translating it yields CASSTREGARTEAFF.